This T cell receptor (beta chain) was found in a study of blood T cells in healthy people across ages. Sample-barcoded 5' priming and a J-beta primer mix drove a second PCR of 7 to 11 cycles. Each CDR3 protein gets one entry after TCRdb re-called the 5' RACE reads with MiXCR. The data contain just under 550,000 distinct CDR3 sequences, around 24% of them singletons. Per the germline V gene, CDR1 is SQVTM and CDR2 is ANQGSEA. The CDR3 extends over 13 amino acids. The same specimen was also included in a second study, on T cells of mothers and their children.

The receptor was isolated from a boy aged 5-17 years in good health. Sequenced: blood. The V gene is TRBV29-1, the J gene TRBJ2-5, with TRBD1 identical over 8 bases. The J call may be faulty, since TRBJ2-7 better matches the DNA end. The CDR3 DNA reads TGCAGCGTGATTGACAGGGGTTCCTACGAGCAGTACTTC. Its protein product is CSVIDRGSYEQYF.